This entry lists 27 T cell receptor beta chains sequenced from one sample in a study of T cells in Graves' hyperthyroidism and ophthalmopathy. Amplified TCR beta CDR3 regions derived from RNA transcripts. TCR CDR3 underwent first-round RT-PCR with the HTBI primer set. From the multiplex PCR reads, TCRdb called clonotypes with MiXCR, one entry per CDR3 protein. The sample records about 180,000 distinct CDR3 sequences, about 9.4% being singletons. Specimen: blood. All receptors come from a young woman with Graves' hyperthyroidism that later progressed to Graves' ophthalmopathy.

This clonotype was detected only a few times. The chain couples TRBV6-2 or TRBV6-3 to TRBJ2-5; D not resolved. The CDR3 runs to 14 residues. Trimming cost V 5 bases and J 9 bases, with 19 bases left between them. CDR1 MNHEY and CDR2 SVGEGT come from the germline V gene. This CDR3 reads CASSPPGQRMAQYF. CDR3 sequence (DNA): TGTGCCAGCAGTCCCCCGGGCCAGCGCATGGCCCAGTACTTC.

This clonotype was counted ten times or more. J is TRBJ1-1 and V is TRBV5-6, with D tentatively TRBD1 (5 bases). The V end was cut by 1 base, the J end by 7 bases, with 8 bases between. CDR1 is SGHDT, CDR2 YYEEEE, per germline. This CDR3 has 12 amino acids. For the CDR3, the DNA is TGTGCCAGCAGCTTGTTGGGGGATGAAGCTTTCTTT. The encoded protein is CASSLLGDEAFF.

The sample holds many counts of this clonotype. This sequence joins TRBV7-2 and TRBJ1-2, with D perhaps TRBD1 (6 bases). The CDR3 loop spans 13 amino acids. Germline CDR1 and CDR2: SGHTA and FQGNSA. Deletions cut 4 bases from V and 7 bases from J, with 13 bases between. The CDR3 here is CASSYNGDTGYTF. Here the CDR3 DNA reads TGTGCCAGCAGCTACAACGGGGACACTGGCTACACCTTC.

This clonotype was recorded many times. V and J are TRBV7-9 and TRBJ1-2; D is perhaps TRBD1 (5 bases). The CDR3 is made up of 16 amino acids. V lost 0 bases, J lost 0 bases, and 11 bases lay in between. In germline, CDR1 is SEHNR, CDR2 FQNEAQ (reference sequence). The CDR3 here is CASSLAQTEANYGYTF. The DNA for the CDR3 is TGTGCCAGCAGCTTAGCGCAGACAGAGGCTAACTATGGCTACACCTTC.

V and J are TRBV5-8 and TRBJ1-3, with TRBD1 identical over 9 bases. Germline lookup yields CDR1 SGHTS and CDR2 YDEGEE. Unmatched junction bases numbered 4, after V lost 5 bases and J lost 4 bases. This CDR3 contains 14 residues. CDR3 DNA: TGTGCCAGCAGAGGGACAGGGCTAGGAAACACCATATATTTT. Its protein is CASRGTGLGNTIYF.

This clonotype was seen a few times. The V call is TRBV4-1, the J call TRBJ2-7, with D perhaps matching TRBD2 (5 bases). This CDR3 is built from 15 residues. V shed 1 base and J shed 3 bases, with 13 bases lying between them. Per germline, CDR1 MGHRA and CDR2 YSYEKL. CDR3 sequence (DNA): TGCGCCAGCAGCCAAGTTCTGGACTCGAACTACGAGCAGTACTTC. The encoded protein is CASSQVLDSNYEQYF.

This clonotype was detected a few times. The chain recombines TRBV18 with TRBJ2-5; the D is unclear. V was clipped by 3 bases and J by 5 bases, with 10 bases between them. Looked up from germline, CDR1 is KGHSH and CDR2 is LQKENI. The CDR3 contains 13 residues. CDR3 sequence: CASSPAVLETQYF. In nucleotides, the CDR3 is TGTGCCAGCTCACCGGCGGTACTGGAGACCCAGTACTTC.

This clonotype has at least ten counts. The junction departs from the called germline gene at one end, perhaps through a read error. The chain uses TRBV7-7 and TRBJ2-5; tentatively, D is TRBD1 or TRBD2 (5 bases each). CDR1 is SSHAT and CDR2 is FNYEAQ in the germline V gene (reference sequence). The CDR3 extends over 16 amino acids. The CDR3 DNA reads as TGTGCTAGCAGCGAACATCTCACGGGGCCGGGGGAGACCCAGTACTTC. This encodes CASSEHLTGPGETQYF.

This clonotype was observed many times. This chain links TRBV11-2 with TRBJ1-1, with 8 bases lining up with TRBD1. Trimming removed 3 bases from V and 5 bases from J; junction bases left unmatched: 5. The CDR3 is made up of 14 amino acids. From germline, CDR1 is SGHAT and CDR2 FQNNGV. The CDR3 spells CASSFEQGETEAFF. CDR3 nucleotides: TGTGCCAGCAGCTTCGAACAGGGGGAGACTGAAGCTTTCTTT.

The chain combines TRBV19 with TRBJ2-5; D possibly corresponds to TRBD1 (5 bases). The CDR3 is made up of 15 amino acids. V was trimmed by 4 bases and J by 1 base, leaving 13 bases between them. Looked up from germline, CDR1 is LNHDA and CDR2 is SQIVND (reference sequence). CDR3 sequence: CASSRTRQSQETQYF. CDR3 in DNA: TGTGCCAGTAGTAGGACAAGACAGAGCCAAGAGACCCAGTACTTC.

Only a few counts were recorded for this clonotype. The V and J genes are TRBV5-4 and TRBJ2-1; 9 bases agree with TRBD2. This CDR3 comprises 17 residues. V dropped 1 base and J dropped 9; count of bases not matched to a gene: 14. Germline V gene sequence: CDR1 SGHNT, CDR2 YYREEE (reference sequence). CDR3 bases: TGTGCCAGCAGCTTGATGAGAGGGACTAGCAAAAGTGGTGAGCAGTTCTTC. Encoded protein: CASSLMRGTSKSGEQFF.

The V call is TRBV5-6, the J call TRBJ1-4; D unresolved. CDR3 size: 15 residues. Germline assignment: CDR1 SGHDT and CDR2 YYEEEE. Deletions cut 3 bases from V and 0 bases from J, with 9 bases between. CDR3 protein: CASSWANPTNEKLFF. CDR3 nucleotide sequence: TGTGCCAGCAGCTGGGCAAACCCAACTAATGAAAAACTGTTTTTT.

This clonotype was recorded at least ten times. The chain employs TRBV7-3 and TRBJ1-1; D perhaps matches TRBD1 (5 bases). Germline-derived CDR1 and CDR2 are SGHTA and FQGTGA. The ends were cut back, 3 bases at V and 4 bases at J, with 12 bases in the middle. CDR3 length: 14 amino acids. The CDR3 DNA reads TGTGCCAGCAGCTTCACCGGTGGGGGCACTGAAGCTTTCTTT. This translates into CASSFTGGGTEAFF.

This clonotype was counted many times. CDR3 loop: CSARDSSGIYEQYF. CDR3 DNA sequence: TGCAGTGCTAGAGATTCCAGCGGCATTTACGAGCAGTACTTC. The chain uses TRBV20-1 and TRBJ2-7; a possible D gene is TRBD2 (5 bases). The length of the CDR3 is 14 residues. The ends were cut back, 0 bases at V and 4 bases at J, with 13 bases in the middle. In germline, CDR1 is DFQATT, CDR2 SNEGSKA (reference sequence).

This clonotype was counted between two and nine times. This clone may be a read error of a much larger clone one base away. V and J are TRBV9 and TRBJ1-4, with a weak D call TRBD1 (5 bases). The CDR3 has 16 amino acids. Trimming cost V 4 bases and J 7 bases, with 20 bases left between them. The germline gives CDR1 SGDLS, CDR2 YYNGEE. Here the CDR3 DNA reads TGTGCCAGCAGCTCCTACTACGGGGGTGGCGGTGAAAAACTGTTTTTT. Residues: CASSSYYGGGGEKLFF.

This clonotype was recorded at least ten times. J is TRBJ2-3 and V is TRBV7-2; 10 nucleotides align to TRBD2. The CDR3 runs 17 residues. Per germline, CDR1 SGHTA and CDR2 FQGNSA. V was clipped by 2 bases and J by 7 bases; unmatched bases: 12. CDR3 bases: TGTGCCAGCAGCTTATCCCGGGCTAGCGGGGGTCTTAATACGCAGTATTTT. Protein: CASSLSRASGGLNTQYF.

This clonotype was detected only once. The chain uses TRBV20-1 and TRBJ2-3, with D perhaps matching TRBD2 (5 bases). CDR3 length: 13 amino acids. Germline V lookup: CDR1 DFQATT, CDR2 SNEGSKA (reference sequence). The V gene lost 4 bases and the J gene lost 3 bases, with 11 bases spanning the gap. The CDR3 loop reads CSAKATRTDTQYF. The CDR3 region has the DNA TGCAGTGCTAAAGCAACTAGAACAGATACGCAGTATTTT.

This clonotype has a handful of counts. It may be a read error: a sequence one base away is much more abundant. The chain uses TRBV11-2 and TRBJ2-3; D is uncertain. Per the germline V gene, CDR1 is SGHAT and CDR2 is FQNNGV. There are 16 residues in the CDR3. V gave up 2 bases and J gave up 8 bases, with 20 bases separating them. CDR3 coding DNA: TGTGCCAGCAGCTTAATACTAAGTTCCGCACGGACTACGCAGTATTTT. This gives the protein CASSLILSSARTTQYF.

The V gene is TRBV5-1, the J gene TRBJ2-3, with D hard to call. V lost 0 bases to trimming and J lost 6 bases, with 8 bases between them. The CDR3 loop spans 13 amino acids. Looked up from germline, CDR1 is SGHRS and CDR2 is YFSETQ. CDR3 in amino acids: CASSLDRVDTQYF. The CDR3, as DNA: TGCGCCAGCAGCTTGGATAGAGTTGATACGCAGTATTTT.

In its sample, this clonotype was seen many times. The chain links TRBV27 to TRBJ2-3; 9 nucleotides align to TRBD1. Germline values: CDR1 MNHEY, CDR2 SMNVEV (reference sequence). The CDR3 loop spans 14 amino acids. V lost 8 bases, J lost 2 bases, and 5 bases stayed unmatched. The CDR3 loop is CASRGDRVTDTQYF. The DNA of the CDR3 is TGTGCCAGCCGGGGGGACAGGGTCACAGATACGCAGTATTTT.

This clonotype was observed many times. This rearrangement joins TRBV6-1 to TRBJ2-1, with 12 bases matching TRBD2. The length of the CDR3 is 15 residues. Germline V lookup: CDR1 MNHNS, CDR2 SASEGT. The CDR3 loop reads CGGGASGRASNEQFF. In DNA form, the CDR3 reads TGTGGAGGGGGGGCTAGCGGGAGGGCTAGCAATGAGCAGTTCTTC.

This clonotype was seen many times. The chain combines TRBV7-9 with TRBJ2-7, with 7 nucleotides matching TRBD1. V lost 4 bases to trimming and J lost 6 bases; unmatched junction nucleotides: 9. The CDR3 sequence is 14 residues long. Germline-derived CDR1 and CDR2 are SEHNR and FQNEAQ (reference sequence). The CDR3 loop reads CASSSKGQPAEQYF. CDR3 sequence (DNA): TGTGCCAGCAGCTCAAAGGGACAGCCCGCCGAGCAGTACTTC.

This clonotype occurred many times. The rearrangement uses TRBV20-1 and TRBJ2-7, with D possibly matching TRBD2 (7 bases). CDR1 is DFQATT, CDR2 SNEGSKA, per germline (reference sequence). The CDR3 is 13 residues long. Trimming took off 3 bases at V and 4 bases at J, with 13 bases between the two ends. In DNA, the CDR3 is TGCAGTGCTAGGGGGGCTAGCGGATACGAGCAGTACTTC. Its protein product is CSARGASGYEQYF.

This clonotype showed up many times. The chain recombines TRBV7-9 with TRBJ2-5; TRBD1 agrees at 8 bases. With V trimmed by 5 bases and J by 1 base, 9 bases remained unmatched. Germline V gene sequence: CDR1 SEHNR, CDR2 FQNEAQ (reference sequence). This CDR3 is 16 amino acids long. The DNA for the CDR3 is TGTGCCAGCAGCCCTCGGACAGGGCTAGGCCAAGAGACCCAGTACTTC. It codes for CASSPRTGLGQETQYF.

This clonotype was seen a handful of times. The chain has TRBV19 and TRBJ2-1; D is ambiguous. The CDR3 is made up of 15 amino acids. The V gene lost 5 bases and the J gene lost 0 bases, with 11 bases spanning the gap. Germline V gene lookup returns CDR1 LNHDA and CDR2 SQIVND (reference sequence). CDR3 sequence: CASSLNKNSYNEQFF. Here the CDR3 DNA reads TGTGCCAGTAGTTTAAACAAAAACTCCTACAATGAGCAGTTCTTC.

This clonotype was recorded many times. This chain joins TRBV9 and TRBJ2-2; D possibly corresponds to TRBD2 (6 bases). The CDR3 has 17 amino acids. Germline V gene data show CDR1 as SGDLS and CDR2 as YYNGEE. V lost 4 bases and J 5 bases, leaving 21 bases between the germline ends. CDR3 DNA: TGTGCCAGCAGCCCACCGGGACTTAGCACGGGGACCGGGGAGCTGTTTTTT. The encoded protein is CASSPPGLSTGTGELFF.

This clonotype was seen at least ten times. The V call is TRBV6-2 or TRBV6-3, the J call TRBJ2-7; D is ambiguous. The CDR3 runs 15 residues. V was pared by 2 bases and J by 0 bases, with 11 bases between. Germline V gene sequence: CDR1 MNHEY, CDR2 SVGEGT. The CDR3 nucleotides read TGTGCCAGCAGTTACACGGACGGCGGCTCCTACGAGCAGTACTTC. The encoded protein is CASSYTDGGSYEQYF.